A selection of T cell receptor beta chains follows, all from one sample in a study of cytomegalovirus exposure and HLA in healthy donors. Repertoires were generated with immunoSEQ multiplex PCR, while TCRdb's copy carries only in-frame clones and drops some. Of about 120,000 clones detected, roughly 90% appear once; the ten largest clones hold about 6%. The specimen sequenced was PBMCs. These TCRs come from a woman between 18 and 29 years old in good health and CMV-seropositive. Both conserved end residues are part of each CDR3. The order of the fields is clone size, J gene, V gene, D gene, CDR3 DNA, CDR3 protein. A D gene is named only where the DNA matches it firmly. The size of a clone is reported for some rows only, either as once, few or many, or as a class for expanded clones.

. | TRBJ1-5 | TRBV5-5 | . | TGTGCCAGCAGCTTGAACACCGGCAATCAGCCCCAGCATTTT | CASSLNTGNQPQHF
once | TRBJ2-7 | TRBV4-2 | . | TGTGCCAGCAGCCAAGAGTTTCGGTACGAGCAGTACTTC | CASSQEFRYEQYF
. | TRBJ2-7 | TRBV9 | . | TGTGCCAGCAGCGTAGGCCCGGACTTTTCCTACGAGCAGTACTTC | CASSVGPDFSYEQYF
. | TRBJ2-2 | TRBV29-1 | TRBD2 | TGCAGCGTTGAAGATAGCGGGGGGTACACCGGGGAGCTGTTTTTT | CSVEDSGGYTGELFF
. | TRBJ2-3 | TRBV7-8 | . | TGTGCCAGCAGCGTGACTAGTTTGGATACGCAGTATTTT | CASSVTSLDTQYF
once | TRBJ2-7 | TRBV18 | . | TGTGCCAGCTCAGCGTTTACGTCGTACGAGCAGTACTTC | CASSAFTSYEQYF
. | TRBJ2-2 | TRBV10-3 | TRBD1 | TGTGCCATCAGGGGACAGCCCGGGGAGCTGTTTTTT | CAIRGQPGELFF
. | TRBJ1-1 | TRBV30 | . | TGTGCCTGGAGGCCTATCCTTTTGAAGAACACTGAAGCTTTCTTT | CAWRPILLKNTEAFF
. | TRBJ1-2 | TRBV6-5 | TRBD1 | TGTGCCAGCAGTTACTCCCCGACAGGGGACTTAAGAGGCTACACCTTC | CASSYSPTGDLRGYTF
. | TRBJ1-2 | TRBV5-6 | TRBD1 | TGTGCCAGCAGCGATGGGACAGCGGCTAACTATGGCTACACCTTC | CASSDGTAANYGYTF
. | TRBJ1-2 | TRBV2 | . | TGTGCCAGCAGTGATGAAAGCGCTAACTATGGCTACACCTTC | CASSDESANYGYTF
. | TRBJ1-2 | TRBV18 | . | TGTGCCAGCTCACCTGGGGAGGGTGGCTACACCTTC | CASSPGEGGYTF
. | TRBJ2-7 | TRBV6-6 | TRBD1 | TGTGCCAGCAGTTACGGGGGGACAGGGGATCACGAGCAGTACTTC | CASSYGGTGDHEQYF
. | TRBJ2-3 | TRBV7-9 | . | TGTGCCAGCAGCTTCCGGGGGTCAGATACGCAGTATTTT | CASSFRGSDTQYF
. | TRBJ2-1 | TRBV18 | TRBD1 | TGTGCCAGCTCACCACAGGGACAGGGGAGAAATGAGCAGTTCTTC | CASSPQGQGRNEQFF
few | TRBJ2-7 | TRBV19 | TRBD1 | TGTGCCAGTAGTACCCGACAGGGGCGCAACGAGCAGTACTTC | CASSTRQGRNEQYF
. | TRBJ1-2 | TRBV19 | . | TGTGCCAGTAGTCGGAGGGGTGCGGTGAATGGCTACACCTTC | CASSRRGAVNGYTF
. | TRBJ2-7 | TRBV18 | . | TGTGCCAGCTCACCGACCCGACAGAAGACGAACTACGAGCAGTACTTC | CASSPTRQKTNYEQYF
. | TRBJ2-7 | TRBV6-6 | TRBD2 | TGTGCCAGCACCGTGGGCCCTAGCGGGGGGGCGGGGGAGCAGTACTTC | CASTVGPSGGAGEQYF
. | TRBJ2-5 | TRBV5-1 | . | TGCGCCAGCAGCCCTTTTGAGGGGGGGGAGACCCAGTACTTC | CASSPFEGGETQYF
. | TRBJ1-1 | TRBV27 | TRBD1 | TGTGCCAGCAGTGTGGGGACAGCATTCACTGAAGCTTTCTTT | CASSVGTAFTEAFF
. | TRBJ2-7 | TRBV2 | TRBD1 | TGTGCCAGCATTGCACCAGGGGGCGACTACGAGCAGTACTTC | CASIAPGGDYEQYF
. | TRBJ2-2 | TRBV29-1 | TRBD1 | TGCAGCGTTGAAGATCGTCAGGGGGCTCCCGGGGAGCTGTTTTTT | CSVEDRQGAPGELFF
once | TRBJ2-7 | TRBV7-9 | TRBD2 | TGTGCCAGCAGCTTAGGCGGGAGAGGCGGCGAGCAGTACTTC | CASSLGGRGGEQYF
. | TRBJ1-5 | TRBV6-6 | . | TGTGCCAGCAGTTACTCGATGCAGAATAGCAATCAGCCCCAGCATTTT | CASSYSMQNSNQPQHF
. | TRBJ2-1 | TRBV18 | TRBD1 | TGTGCCAGCTCACCACCAGCGACAGGGGGCATCGATGAGCAGTTCTTC | CASSPPATGGIDEQFF
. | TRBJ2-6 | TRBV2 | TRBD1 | TGTGCCAGCAGACGTAGCGGACAGGGGGCGGGGGCCAACGTCCTGACTTTC | CASRRSGQGAGANVLTF
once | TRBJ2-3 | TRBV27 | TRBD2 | TGTGCCAGCAGCCGCCTAGCGGGCCTCACAGATACGCAGTATTTT | CASSRLAGLTDTQYF
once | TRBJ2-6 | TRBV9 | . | TGTGCCAGCAGCCCAGACAGCTCTGGGGCCAACGTCCTGACTTTC | CASSPDSSGANVLTF
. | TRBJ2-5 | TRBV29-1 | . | TGCAGCGTCGAGTCGAGACTAGGGGAGACCCAGTACTTC | CSVESRLGETQYF